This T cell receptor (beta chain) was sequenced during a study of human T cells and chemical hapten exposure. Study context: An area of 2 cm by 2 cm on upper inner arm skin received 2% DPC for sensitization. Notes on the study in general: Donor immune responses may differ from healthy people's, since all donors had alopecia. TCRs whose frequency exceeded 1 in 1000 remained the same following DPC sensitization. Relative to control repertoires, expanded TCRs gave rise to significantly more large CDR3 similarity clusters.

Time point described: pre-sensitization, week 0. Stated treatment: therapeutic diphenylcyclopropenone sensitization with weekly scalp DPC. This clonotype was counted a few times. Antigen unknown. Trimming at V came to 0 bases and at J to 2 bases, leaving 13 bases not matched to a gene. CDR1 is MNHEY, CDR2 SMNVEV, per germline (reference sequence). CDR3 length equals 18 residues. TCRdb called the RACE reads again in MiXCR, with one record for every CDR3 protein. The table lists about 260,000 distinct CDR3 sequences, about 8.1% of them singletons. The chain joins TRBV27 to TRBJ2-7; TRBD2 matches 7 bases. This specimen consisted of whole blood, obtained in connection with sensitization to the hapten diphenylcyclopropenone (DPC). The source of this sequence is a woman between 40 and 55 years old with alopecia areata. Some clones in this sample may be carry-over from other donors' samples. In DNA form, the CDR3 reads TGTGCCAGCAGTTTATCTAAGGTTCGAAGACTAGCACCCTACGAGCAGTACTTC. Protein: CASSLSKVRRLAPYEQYF.